This passage covers 10 T cell receptor beta chains from one sample sequenced in a study of blood T cell repertoires in COVID-19. TCRdb's table, derived via immunoSEQ multiplex PCR, lists solely in-frame clones and lacks some. The sample lists approximately 210,000 clones, 82% occurring once. The specimen was PBMCs or T cells enriched from blood (not recorded which). The origin of the receptors is a woman in her fifties or sixties who had recovered from COVID-19.

This clone was recorded only once. The chain has TRBV18 and TRBJ1-1; the D gene is possibly TRBD1 (6 bases). The CDR3 runs 15 residues. V lost 0 bases and J 5 bases, leaving 13 bases between the germline ends. The V gene's germline CDR1 is KGHSH and CDR2 LQKENI. The CDR3 spells CASSPPRGGDTEAFF. The CDR3 coding sequence is TGTGCCAGCTCACCACCGAGGGGGGGAGATACTGAAGCTTTCTTT.

The V call is TRBV7-3, the J call TRBJ2-4; 9 bases line up with TRBD2. V trimming: 3 bases; J trimming: 5 bases; junction bases outside the gene matches: 5. The CDR3 runs to 15 residues. CDR1 is SGHTA and CDR2 is FQGTGA in the germline V gene. CDR3 nucleotide sequence: TGTGCCAGCAGCTTGACTAGCGGCTCAGAAAACATTCAGTACTTC. Protein product: CASSLTSGSENIQYF. Full variable domain (remainder filled in from reference TRBV7-3 and TRBJ2-4): GAGVSQTPSNKVTEKGKYVELRCDPISGHTALYWYRQSLGQGPEFLIYFQGTGAADDSGLPNDRFFAVRPEGSVSTLKIQRTERGDSAVYLCASSLTSGSENIQYFGAGTRLSVL.

V and J are TRBV7-3 and TRBJ2-3; 7 bases match TRBD2. CDR3 length equals 16 residues. The V gene end was trimmed by 2 bases and the J gene end by 4 bases; junction bases not matched to a gene: 9. CDR1 is SGHTA, CDR2 FQGTGA, per germline. The CDR3 DNA sequence: TGTGCCAGCAGCTTATACGGGGGGACCCGATCAGATACGCAGTATTTT. It codes for CASSLYGGTRSDTQYF.

This clone was detected only a few times. V gene TRBV19 combines with J gene TRBJ1-2; D not certain. This CDR3 is 15 amino acids long. Germline lookup yields CDR1 LNHDA and CDR2 SQIVND (reference sequence). Trimming cost V 5 bases and J 7 bases, with 20 bases left between them. This chain's CDR3 is CASSPHLLFQAGYTF. The DNA of the CDR3 is TGTGCCAGTAGTCCCCATTTGTTGTTTCAGGCTGGCTACACCTTC.

The V and J genes are TRBV5-8 and TRBJ1-5, with D unclear. The germline V gene encodes CDR1 SGHTS and CDR2 YDEGEE. The CDR3 loop spans 13 amino acids. V was clipped by 2 bases and J by 7 bases, with 10 bases between them. The CDR3 sequence: CASSFRERQPQHF. In DNA form, the CDR3 reads TGTGCCAGCAGCTTCCGGGAGCGGCAGCCCCAGCATTTT.

The chain links TRBV21-1 to TRBJ2-7; the D segment call TRBD1 is taken from the table without a DNA check. TRBV21-1 is an annotated pseudogene. This CDR3 spans 16 amino acids. The CDR3 loop reads CASSKGGPTGVDEQYF. CDR3 in DNA: TGTGCCAGCAGCAAAGGCGGGCCGACAGGGGTTGACGAGCAGTACTTC.

This clone was detected once. The chain links TRBV12-3 or TRBV12-4 to TRBJ1-5; 8 bases are shared with TRBD1. The V segment lost 2 bases and the J segment 8 bases; nucleotides outside the gene matches: 2. This CDR3 is built from 13 residues. The CDR3 nucleotides are TGTGCCAGCAGTTTAAAACAGGGGGAGCCCCAGCATTTT. This sequence encodes CASSLKQGEPQHF.

The chain is built from TRBV27 and TRBJ1-1; TRBD1 might be the D (5 bases). Trimming removed 6 bases at V and 1 base at J, with 15 bases between. In germline, CDR1 is MNHEY, CDR2 SMNVEV (reference sequence). This CDR3 spans 15 amino acids. The CDR3 DNA follows: TGTGCCAGCAGCCTCCGAGACAGATCGAACACTGAAGCTTTCTTT. It codes for CASSLRDRSNTEAFF.

This chain connects TRBV29-1 to TRBJ2-7; 7 nucleotides match TRBD2. The germline V gene has CDR1 SQVTM and CDR2 ANQGSEA. Unmatched junction bases numbered 7, after V lost 4 bases and J lost 4 bases. CDR3 length equals 13 residues. The CDR3 bases are TGCAGCGTTGCTGGGGGGGAACCTTACGAGCAGTACTTC. Encoded protein: CSVAGGEPYEQYF.

This clone was seen only a few times. V gene TRBV19 combines with J gene TRBJ1-5; D might be TRBD1 (6 bases). The length of the CDR3 is 16 residues. V lost 1 base and J 4 bases, leaving 14 bases between the germline ends. Germline V CDR1 and CDR2: LNHDA, SQIVND (reference sequence). The CDR3 nucleotides read TGTGCCAGTAGTATAGCTTGGACAGAGGGGAATCAGCCCCAGCATTTT. Translated: CASSIAWTEGNQPQHF.